The following is a TCR beta chain sequence with its context. At one boundary the junction diverges from the germline segment, which might be a read error. This entry comes from a study of blood T cell repertoires in COVID-19. Study details: Acute-phase and convalescent COVID-19 samples originated in the United States, Italy and Spain. PBMCs, B-cell-depleted T cells, or T cells were the source of the cDNA or gDNA that made up the material.

Libraries were prepared by immunoSEQ multiplex PCR; TCRdb keeps only in-frame clonotypes and omits some of them. The data contain 70,000 to 80,000 clones, roughly 85% of them singletons. CDR1 SSHAT and CDR2 FNYEAQ come from the germline V gene (reference sequence). The CDR3 has 16 residues. This TCR was sampled from a woman at least 80 years old with active or convalescent COVID-19. The chain links TRBV7-7 to TRBJ2-5; maybe TRBD1 (6 bases). Input material: peripheral blood. The CDR3 coding sequence is TGTGCTAGCAGCTTAGGAGTACCAGGGGTCGGAGAGACCCAGTACTTC. Translating gives CASSLGVPGVGETQYF.